This TCR beta chain was profiled in a study of T cells after yellow fever vaccination. As for the study in general: The fractions with low cell numbers were processed using SMART-Seq v4 Ultra Low Input. Notes on the study in general: Boosting was followed by the reappearance of most primary-vaccination clones (less than 98% CD4, 85% to 90% CD8). The secondary response peaked faster, at day 5 versus 15, but was weaker.

V shed 6 bases and J shed 4 bases, with 22 bases lying between them. CDR3 length: 16 residues. CDR1 and CDR2 (germline): DFQATT, SNEGSKA (reference sequence). This clonotype showed up just a few times. The antigen remains unidentified. For TCR, cDNA came from 5'RACE template switching, which added a universal primer site and UMIs. TCRdb passed the 5' RACE reads through MiXCR, listing each CDR3 protein once. The data hold hundreds of thousands of distinct CDR3 sequences, with around 12% observed a single time. This clonotype originated in a man aged 25-40 years who received the YFV17D yellow fever vaccine. Sequences were derived from PBMCs, sampled on the day of the yellow fever booster vaccination. The chain recombines TRBV20-1 with TRBJ2-1; TRBD1 is a possible D gene (6 bases). The CDR3 loop is CSANPWGPSNYNEQFF. The CDR3 DNA reads TGCAGTGCCAACCCGTGGGGGCCCTCAAATTACAATGAGCAGTTCTTC.